These 19 T cell receptor beta chains were all obtained from the same sample, sequenced in a study of blood T cell repertoires in COVID-19. The repertoire was sequenced with immunoSEQ multiplex PCR; TCRdb's copy has only in-frame clones and lacks some. The sample contains 280,000 or so clones, almost 90% of which appear only once. Sequencing used PBMCs or T cells enriched from blood (not recorded which). All receptors derive from a woman aged 18-35 years with acute COVID-19.

The genes are TRBV21-1 and TRBJ1-3; the table's TRBD1 call for D was not verified on the DNA. TRBV21-1 is a listed pseudogene. CDR3 length: 17 amino acids. The CDR3 loop is CASSKRKNRGSGNTIYF. The CDR3 DNA is TGTGCCAGCAGCAAACGGAAAAACAGGGGGAGTGGAAACACCATATATTTT.

This sequence joins TRBV7-8 and TRBJ2-7, with 7 bases lining up with TRBD2. This CDR3 contains 16 residues. CDR1 is SGHVS, CDR2 FQNEAQ, per germline. V shed 4 bases, J shed 0 bases, and the junction held 9 bases outside the gene matches. The CDR3 sequence is CASSSSGGASSYEQYF. CDR3 DNA: TGTGCCAGCAGCTCCTCGGGGGGAGCGAGCTCCTACGAGCAGTACTTC.

The genes are TRBV4-1 and TRBJ2-2; D ambiguous. The CDR3 sequence is 15 residues long. Germline CDR1 reads MGHRA; CDR2 reads YSYEKL. V was pared by 1 base and J by 1 base, with 7 bases between. CDR3 region: CASSQGLGNTGELFF. The CDR3, as DNA: TGCGCCAGCAGCCAAGGCCTAGGGAACACCGGGGAGCTGTTTTTT.

The chain combines TRBV25-1 with TRBJ1-3; D is unresolved. CDR3 size: 13 residues. V was pared by 8 bases and J by 4 bases, with 12 bases between. CDR1 is MGHDK and CDR2 is SYGVNS in the germline V gene. The CDR3 here is CASGRTGGNTIYF. As DNA, the CDR3 is TGTGCCAGCGGACGGACGGGGGGAAACACCATATATTTT.

The V gene is TRBV7-8, the J gene TRBJ1-2; 10 bases map to TRBD1. V was pared by 4 bases and J by 5 bases, with 7 bases of the junction left unmatched. Germline CDR1 reads SGHVS; CDR2 reads FQNEAQ. This CDR3 region has 15 residues. The CDR3 bases are TGTGCCAGCAGCTCCACTGGGACAGGGGCGTATGGCTACACCTTC. It codes for CASSSTGTGAYGYTF. Full variable domain (rest looked up from reference TRBV7-8 and TRBJ1-2): GAGVSQSPRYKVAKRGQDVALRCDPISGHVSLFWYQQALGQGPEFLTYFQNEAQLDKSGLPSDRFFAERPEGSVSTLKIQRTQQEDSAVYLCASSSTGTGAYGYTFGSGTRLTVV.

This clone was seen just once. The chain is built from TRBV6-5 and TRBJ2-7, with a tentative D call TRBD2 (6 bases). This CDR3 is 14 amino acids long. Germline values: CDR1 MNHEY, CDR2 SVGAGI. Trimming stripped 4 bases from V and 2 bases from J, with 12 bases between. This chain's CDR3 is CASSFAGLAYEQYF. In DNA, the CDR3 is TGTGCCAGCAGTTTTGCGGGATTAGCCTACGAGCAGTACTTC.

J is TRBJ2-1 and V is TRBV7-8; the match to TRBD1 covers 9 bases. This CDR3 comprises 16 residues. Germline V CDR1 and CDR2: SGHVS, FQNEAQ. V shed 5 bases, J shed 6 bases, and the junction held 11 bases outside the gene matches. The CDR3 DNA is TGTGCCAGCAGCCGCGAAGGACAGGGGTTCCCCAATGAGCAGTTCTTC. Its translation is CASSREGQGFPNEQFF.

The gene calls are TRBV19 and TRBJ1-2, with TRBD1 matching 9 bases. The CDR3 loop spans 14 amino acids. V lost 8 bases and J lost 4; bases outside the gene matches: 8. Germline loops: CDR1 LNHDA, CDR2 SQIVND (reference sequence). This chain's CDR3 is CASRTGGLSYGYTF. The CDR3 region has the DNA TGTGCCAGTCGAACAGGGGGCCTCTCCTATGGCTACACCTTC.

V and J are TRBV7-2 and TRBJ1-5; no clear D. Germline-derived CDR1 and CDR2 are SGHTA and FQGNSA. This CDR3 is 14 amino acids long. V was pared by 5 bases and J by 3 bases, with 11 bases between. The CDR3 is CASSRNRDNQPQHF. In DNA, the CDR3 is TGTGCCAGCAGCCGTAACCGGGACAATCAGCCCCAGCATTTT. Complete variable domain (other parts from reference TRBV7-2 and TRBJ1-5): GAGVSQSPSNKVTEKGKDVELRCDPISGHTALYWYRQSLGQGLEFLIYFQGNSAPDKSGLPSDRFSAERTGGSVSTLTIQRTQQEDSAVYLCASSRNRDNQPQHFGDGTRLSIL.

The chain links TRBV5-8 to TRBJ2-1; 9 bases map to TRBD1. This CDR3 comprises 13 residues. Germline assignment: CDR1 SGHTS and CDR2 YDEGEE. V shed 4 bases, J shed 6 bases, and the junction held 2 bases outside the gene matches. The CDR3 region has the DNA TGTGCCAGCAGCCCGACAGGGGGCAATGAGCAGTTCTTC. As protein: CASSPTGGNEQFF. Variable domain in full (rest from reference TRBV5-8 and TRBJ2-1): EAGVTQSPTHLIKTRGQQATLRCSPISGHTSVYWYQQALGLGLQFLLWYDEGEERNRGNFPPRFSGRQFPNYSSELNVNALELEDSALYLCASSPTGGNEQFFGPGTRLTVL.

Comment on this clone: A read error may produce the germline difference seen at one junction end. This rearrangement joins TRBV7-3 to TRBJ2-1; TRBD1 matches 9 bases. This CDR3 region has 15 residues. The germline CDR1 and CDR2 sequences are SGHTA and FQGTGA. The CDR3 DNA is TGTGCCAGCAGCCTAACCGGGACAGGGTTTCTTTCGCAGTTCTTC. It is translated as CASSLTGTGFLSQFF.

The chain joins TRBV11-2 to TRBJ2-7; 13 nucleotides agree with TRBD2. CDR1 and CDR2 from the germline V gene are SGHAT and FQNNGV. V trimming: 4 bases; J trimming: 4 bases; junction bases outside the gene matches: 4. The CDR3 has 15 residues. The DNA for the CDR3 is TGTGCCAGCAGCTCGTGGACTAGCGGGAGTTACGAGCAGTACTTC. Translated: CASSSWTSGSYEQYF.

The chain has TRBV12-2 and TRBJ1-5; no DNA check was done on the table's D call, TRBD1. TRBV12-2 is a known pseudogene. There are 16 residues in the CDR3. For the CDR3, the DNA is TGTGCAAGTCGCTTAGGGGCACAGGGGTTGAATCAGCCCCAGCATTTT. It yields the protein CASRLGAQGLNQPQHF.

The J gene is TRBJ1-6, the V gene TRBV6-5; 11 bases are a match to TRBD1. The CDR3 extends over 15 amino acids. CDR1 and CDR2 from the germline V gene are MNHEY and SVGAGI. Germline trimming cut 2 bases from V and 7 bases from J; bases unmatched to any gene: 1. CDR3 nucleotide sequence: TGTGCCAGCAGTTACCGGGACAGGGGGAATTCACCCCTCCACTTT. Protein product: CASSYRDRGNSPLHF.

This clone occurred once. The J gene is TRBJ2-1, the V gene TRBV6-5; D is possibly TRBD1 (6 bases). Germline loops: CDR1 MNHEY, CDR2 SVGAGI. The CDR3 is 14 amino acids. DNA of the CDR3: TGTGCGGCCACCCAGGGGTCTATCGTCAATGAGCAGTTCTTC. Translation: CAATQGSIVNEQFF.

Here the CDR3 reads CASSYTAGTSGWDEQFF. Written as DNA, the CDR3 is TGTGCCAGCAGTTATACCGCCGGGACTAGCGGTTGGGATGAGCAGTTCTTC. The chain couples TRBV2 to TRBJ2-1, with TRBD2 identical over 11 bases. V lost 5 bases and J lost 8; bases outside the gene matches: 14. Germline CDR1 is SNHLY and CDR2 is FYNNEI. The CDR3 contains 17 residues.

The chain recombines TRBV13 with TRBJ2-7; 8 positions match TRBD2. The CDR3 is made up of 14 amino acids. The V gene end was trimmed by 6 bases and the J gene end by 0 bases; junction bases not matched to a gene: 4. The V gene's germline CDR1 is PRHDT and CDR2 FYEKMQ (reference sequence). CDR3 in amino acids: CASRALAGSYEQYF. CDR3 in DNA: TGTGCCAGCAGGGCTCTAGCGGGCTCCTACGAGCAGTACTTC.

The J gene is TRBJ1-1, the V gene TRBV4-1, with TRBD1 identical over 12 bases. The CDR3 consists of 16 residues. Germline CDR1 and CDR2: MGHRA and YSYEKL. Trimming removed 4 bases from V and 5 bases from J; junction bases left unmatched: 8. The CDR3 region is CASSLGQGARGTEAFF. The CDR3 nucleotides read TGCGCCAGCAGCCTGGGACAGGGGGCGCGTGGGACTGAAGCTTTCTTT.

The V call is TRBV18, the J call TRBJ1-1; 8 bases are shared with TRBD1. Germline assignment: CDR1 KGHSH and CDR2 LQKENI. This CDR3 region has 14 residues. Trimming cost V 4 bases and J 8 bases; bases outside gene matches: 9. CDR3 in amino acids: CASSQLSGQGEAFF. Written as DNA, the CDR3 is TGTGCCAGCTCACAACTAAGCGGACAGGGAGAAGCTTTCTTT.